These 3 T cell receptor beta chains were sequenced from one sample in a study of blood T cell repertoires in COVID-19 (dated by TCRdb to 2018 to 2021). Receptor libraries were prepared by the immunoSEQ multiplex PCR assay. The immuneACCESS repertoire file appears here via TCRdb, limited to in-frame rearrangements. These files lack a portion of the clones; in checked studies, under half of the deficit traces to unresolved V genes, and the cause of the others is not known. This sample gives some 250,000 clones in total; 80% to 85% of them show up just once. The ten biggest clones cover under 15% of the sample. The sequenced material came from peripheral blood. Every receptor here comes from a woman aged 60-70 years with active or convalescent COVID-19.

The V call is TRBV11-2, the J call TRBJ2-1, with D unresolved. CDR3 length: 14 residues. The germline V gene has CDR1 SGHAT and CDR2 FQNNGV. Trimming removed 3 bases from V and 0 bases from J, with 6 bases in between. CDR3 sequence reads: CASSFSSSYNEQFF. The CDR3 bases are TGTGCCAGCAGCTTCTCCAGCTCCTACAATGAGCAGTTCTTC.

This clone has a handful of counts. This rearrangement joins TRBV6-5 to TRBJ2-7; D might be TRBD2 (6 bases). CDR1 and CDR2 from the germline V gene are MNHEY and SVGAGI. V gave up 0 bases and J gave up 2 bases, with 11 bases separating them. The CDR3 is made up of 15 amino acids. CDR3 nucleotides: TGTGCCAGCAGTTACTCAGTGGAGGGGCCCTACGAGCAGTACTTC. It encodes CASSYSVEGPYEQYF.

The chain couples TRBV7-9 to TRBJ1-6; D is unclear. CDR3 length: 15 amino acids. Trimming pared 2 bases from V and 9 bases from J, leaving 14 bases between. Germline values: CDR1 SEHNR, CDR2 FQNEAQ (reference sequence). CDR3 DNA: TGTGCCAGCAGCTTAACGGCTTATGAGGGTTCACCCCTCCACTTT. Its translation: CASSLTAYEGSPLHF.